Listed here is a single T cell receptor (beta chain). The target antigen is unknown. These data come from a study of shared clonotypes between healthy human individuals. The wider study: A couple of female and three male donors aged 18 to 49 were enrolled.

Germline lookup yields CDR1 ENHRY and CDR2 SYGVKD. The CDR3 consists of 13 residues. The junction had 11 bases not matched to a gene; V was cut back by 11 bases and J by 5 bases. General study findings and limits: Researchers sampled blood only, noting tissue repertoires likely differ. Sharing across four donors was highest in naive CD4 (approximately 5%) and lowest in memory CD8 (approximately 0.4%).

Only in-frame clones appear in the TCRdb table, and some are missing; sequencing was by immunoSEQ multiplex PCR. This repertoire shows 1.5 million to 1.9 million clones, approximately 98% found once; its top ten account for roughly 0.42%. The genes are TRBV10-3 and TRBJ2-5, with 7 bases identical to TRBD1. This TCR was sampled from a man in his thirties or forties in good health. Sequencing was performed on naive CD4+ T cells sorted from blood. Subset specified: CD45RA+ positively selected. The CDR3 spells CASSTDREETQYF. In nucleotides, the CDR3 is TGTGCCTCAAGCACCGACAGGGAGGAGACCCAGTACTTC.